The rows below give T cell receptor beta chains drawn from one sample of a study of neurological immune-mediated disorders. TCRdb used MiXCR to reprocess the 5' RACE reads, holding one entry per CDR3 protein. The sample has about 33,000 distinct CDR3 sequences; more than 10% are singletons. Sequencing was carried out using PBMCs. The receptors derive from a woman aged 40 to 50 in good health. The conserved cysteine and the conserved F or W are not part of the CDR3 here. Each record gives: V gene, J gene, CDR3 protein.

v_call: TRBV12-3/TRBV12-4
j_call: TRBJ1-5
cdr3_aa: ASSLGGGQPQH

v_call: TRBV5-6
j_call: TRBJ2-5
cdr3_aa: ASSSSLELQETQY

v_call: TRBV3-1
j_call: TRBJ2-3
cdr3_aa: ASSRGREGDTQY

v_call: TRBV25-1
j_call: TRBJ1-3
cdr3_aa: AISDRGDTIY

v_call: TRBV20-1
j_call: TRBJ2-2
cdr3_aa: SANDGRTGELF

v_call: TRBV5-1
j_call: TRBJ1-1
cdr3_aa: ASSPTRVNTEAF

v_call: TRBV5-1
j_call: TRBJ1-2
cdr3_aa: ASSTGMAYGYT

v_call: TRBV7-2
j_call: TRBJ2-3
cdr3_aa: ASSLAGGLGDTQY

v_call: TRBV5-1
j_call: TRBJ2-7
cdr3_aa: ASHGGTINSYEQY

v_call: TRBV6-1
j_call: TRBJ2-5
cdr3_aa: ASSEGSVQETQY

v_call: TRBV5-5
j_call: TRBJ2-1
cdr3_aa: ASSPGLAGEYNEQF

v_call: TRBV20-1
j_call: TRBJ1-1
cdr3_aa: SAVMNTEAF

v_call: TRBV25-1
j_call: TRBJ2-7
cdr3_aa: ASSFRAQGGEQY

v_call: TRBV20-1
j_call: TRBJ1-1
cdr3_aa: SARGRGFDTEAF

v_call: TRBV4-1
j_call: TRBJ2-7
cdr3_aa: ASSLLGTTGYEQY

v_call: TRBV6-2/TRBV6-3
j_call: TRBJ1-5
cdr3_aa: ASTPRGRGENQPQH

v_call: TRBV10-2
j_call: TRBJ1-1
cdr3_aa: ASSAKNRGHGTEAF

v_call: TRBV5-1
j_call: TRBJ1-2
cdr3_aa: ASSLVGYGYT

v_call: TRBV2
j_call: TRBJ2-1
cdr3_aa: ASSVLPSGSYNEQF

v_call: TRBV20-1
j_call: TRBJ2-5
cdr3_aa: SAPDREETQY

v_call: TRBV14
j_call: TRBJ2-3
cdr3_aa: ASSQDPRGRGTDTQY

v_call: TRBV10-3
j_call: TRBJ2-1
cdr3_aa: AISKESGPSSYNEQF

v_call: TRBV10-1
j_call: TRBJ2-7
cdr3_aa: ASSATRDPLN

v_call: TRBV12-3/TRBV12-4
j_call: TRBJ2-4
cdr3_aa: ANTPTGGENIQY

v_call: TRBV7-2
j_call: TRBJ2-3
cdr3_aa: ASSLGGGLTQY

v_call: TRBV7-2
j_call: TRBJ2-5
cdr3_aa: ASSLLGRPETQY

v_call: TRBV7-2
j_call: TRBJ2-7
cdr3_aa: ASSLGTIPYEQY

v_call: TRBV4-3
j_call: TRBJ2-1
cdr3_aa: ASSQDSGRGEQF

v_call: TRBV29-1
j_call: TRBJ1-2
cdr3_aa: SVGLGNYGYT

v_call: TRBV5-1
j_call: TRBJ2-1
cdr3_aa: ASSRESGNNEQF

v_call: TRBV15
j_call: TRBJ2-1
cdr3_aa: ATSRHGGYNEQF

v_call: TRBV6-5
j_call: TRBJ1-3
cdr3_aa: ASSYWGSGNTIY

v_call: TRBV27
j_call: TRBJ2-5
cdr3_aa: ASSPQGGPQETQY

v_call: TRBV7-2
j_call: TRBJ2-5
cdr3_aa: ASSPRGGRGETQY